This T cell receptor beta chain was found in a study of identical twins. The CDR3 is 14 residues long. This clonotype was found many times. The antigen is not known. TCRdb recomputed calls from the 5' RACE reads with MiXCR, one row per CDR3 protein. This repertoire shows 150,000 or so distinct CDR3 sequences, under 4.5% found once; its top ten account for approximately 7.6%. Findings and limits, study-wide: Twin-shared out-of-frame alpha sequences showed excess low generation probability. Within cord blood, abundant beta clonotypes carried fewer insertions, but memory repertoires showed no such trend. Conclusions were based on cross-sectional statistical analysis, without following the same donors.

Healthy Caucasians alone served as donors. This sequence originates from a man aged 18 to 35 in good health. The V call is TRBV12-1, the J call TRBJ2-1. TRBV12-1 is assigned pseudogene status. Sequencing input: memory T cells sorted from blood. The CDR3 coding sequence is TGTGCCCATATCGAGGTGAGCTCCTACAATGAGCAGTTCTTC. It encodes CAHIEVSSYNEQFF.